The TCR beta chain under discussion was sequenced for a study of blood T cell repertoires in COVID-19 (TCRdb year 2020). For context, the study as a whole: Collaborator samples came from the United States, Italy and Spain and covered acute and convalescent phases of COVID-19. The material from the prospective study consisted of cDNA or gDNA derived from T cells, B-cell-depleted T cells, or PBMCs. Samples were obtained from the ongoing ImmuneRACE study (first 160 participants) and from about 1,300 subjects provided by 6 global collaborators. The repertoires were made available in a free public database intended to serve as a resource for research on the immune response to SARS-CoV-2. Where available, HLA class I and class II types were taken from metadata supplied by the sample provider and were not determined by assay-based typing. Deeply sampled blood TCRbeta repertoires from subjects exposed to, actively infected with, or recovered from COVID-19 were included in the dataset. Sample metadata almost always included a de-identified subject ID, COVID-19 status, age in years and sex. Study-level results and caveats: How much clinical and demographic metadata was included differed by source and by participant, and the metadata was provided uncurated.

TCRbeta CDR3 regions were amplified from genomic DNA using the immunoSEQ Assay, a bias-controlled multiplex PCR. On the authors' methods: The number of nucleated cells in each sample was estimated from the amplification of reference gene primers within the assay. To quantify the absolute abundance of each unique TCRbeta CDR3 rearrangement, sequence reads were collapsed and filtered. For each sample, productive Simpson clonality was calculated as the square root of Simpson's diversity index across productive rearrangements. Held by TCRdb, this immuneACCESS table contains in-frame sequences only and omits some clones. Under half of the omission traces to an unresolved V gene where checked; the cause of the rest is unknown. V and J calls and clone size follow that table, whereas D and trimming were derived from the DNA. The sample table shows about 190,000 clones, and more than 75% are seen once. Around 15% of the sample is taken by the ten largest.

A word on this clone: The clone's antigen remains unknown. Per-base qualities were not stored, and no clone one base away is much larger.

Participants in the prospective study were aged roughly 18 to 100 years, lived in 20 to 25 United States geographic areas, and enrolled through a virtual design. In the prospective study, cohorts were assigned on the basis of participant-reported clinical history obtained from a screening survey and a study questionnaire. Recovered participants in ImmuneRACE Cohort 3 were defined as having two consecutive negative NP/OP PCR tests, clearance from a healthcare professional, or resolution of symptoms. In the prospective study, mobile phlebotomists collected whole blood, serum and a nasopharyngeal or oropharyngeal swab from each participant. Participants in the prospective study had the option to provide additional blood draws and questionnaires over a 2-month period. Prospective study blood samples were shipped either frozen or at room temperature before DNA extraction. CDR1 SQVTM and CDR2 ANQGSEA are derived from the germline V gene. V lost 1 base and J lost 6 bases, and the count of bases not matched to a germline gene is 6. Inclusive of the bounding cysteine and phenylalanine, the CDR3 is 14 residues long. The entry retains the CDR3 DNA only, 42 bases that are in frame from base 1.

The sequenced material came from PBMCs or T cells enriched from blood (not recorded which). The receptor was isolated from a woman aged 50 to 65 who had recovered from COVID-19. The chain couples TRBV29-1 to TRBJ2-7; 10 junctional bases match TRBD1. The CDR3 loop reads CSVEAGTGVVEQYF. The DNA sequence is given as TGCAGCGTTGAAGCCGGGACAGGGGTCGTCGAGCAGTACTTC.